The following is a TCR beta chain sequence with its context. The antigen remains unidentified. The data derive from a study of cytomegalovirus exposure and HLA in healthy donors. General observations from the study: When analyzed later, the rates of TCR association showed variation by HLA locus, with DRB1 the most and HLA-C the fewest. Later work showed greater clonal expansion in HLA-associated TCR beta chains than in equally common others. Researchers catalogued roughly 150 TCR beta chains as cytomegalovirus-associated.

PCR primers comprised 60 Vbeta and 13 Jbeta primers. Clones were sequenced by immunoSEQ multiplex PCR, and TCRdb holds only the in-frame ones, with some missing. The table records over 150,000 clones, around 74% of them present only once. Sequenced sample: PBMCs. This TCR was sampled from a male donor in good health and CMV-seronegative.

CDR3 sequence (DNA): TGTGCCAGCATACCTCCGGTAATACCCACCGGGGAGCTGTTTTTT. Amino acids: CASIPPVIPTGELFF. The V call is TRBV6-1, the J call TRBJ2-2; D unresolved. The V end lost 7 bases, the J end lost 4 bases, and 16 bases lay between the germline ends. The CDR3 is 15 amino acids. Germline values: CDR1 MNHNS, CDR2 SASEGT.